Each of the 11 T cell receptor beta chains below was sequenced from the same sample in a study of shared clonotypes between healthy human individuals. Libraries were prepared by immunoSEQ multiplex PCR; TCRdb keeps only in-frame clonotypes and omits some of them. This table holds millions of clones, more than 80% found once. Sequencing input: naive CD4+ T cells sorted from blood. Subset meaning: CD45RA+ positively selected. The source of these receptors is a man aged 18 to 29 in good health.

The CDR3 DNA is TGCGCCAGCAGCCAACGGTTCGACGGAAACACCATATATTTT. Amino acid sequence: CASSQRFDGNTIYF. The chain recombines TRBV5-1 with TRBJ1-3; D is unresolved. The germline CDR1 and CDR2 sequences are SGHRS and YFSETQ. The ends were cut back, 4 bases at V and 4 bases at J, with 12 bases in the middle. CDR3 length equals 14 residues.

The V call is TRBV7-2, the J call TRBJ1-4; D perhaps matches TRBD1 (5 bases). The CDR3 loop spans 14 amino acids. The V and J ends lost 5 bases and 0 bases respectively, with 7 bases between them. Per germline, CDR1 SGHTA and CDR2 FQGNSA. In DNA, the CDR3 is TGTGCCAGCAGCCCAGGGACAACTAATGAAAAACTGTTTTTT. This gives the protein CASSPGTTNEKLFF.

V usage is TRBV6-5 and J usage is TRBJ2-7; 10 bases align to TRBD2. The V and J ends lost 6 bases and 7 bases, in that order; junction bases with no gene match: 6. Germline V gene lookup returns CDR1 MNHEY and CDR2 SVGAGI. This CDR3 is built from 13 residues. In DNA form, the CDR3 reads TGTGCCAGCAGGAGCGGGGGGGCGGGGGAGCAGTACTTC. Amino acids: CASRSGGAGEQYF.

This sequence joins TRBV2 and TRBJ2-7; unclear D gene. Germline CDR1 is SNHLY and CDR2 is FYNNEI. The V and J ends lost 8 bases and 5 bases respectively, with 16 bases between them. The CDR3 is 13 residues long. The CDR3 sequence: CASLLGEFDEQYF. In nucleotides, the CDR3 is TGTGCCAGCTTGCTCGGAGAGTTTGACGAGCAGTACTTC.

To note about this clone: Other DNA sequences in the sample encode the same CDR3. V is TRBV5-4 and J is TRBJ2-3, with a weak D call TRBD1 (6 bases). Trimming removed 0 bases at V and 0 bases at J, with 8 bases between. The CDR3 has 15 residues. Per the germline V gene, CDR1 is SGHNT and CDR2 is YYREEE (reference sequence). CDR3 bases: TGTGCCAGCAGCTTGGGAGGGGGAAGCACAGATACGCAGTATTTT. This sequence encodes CASSLGGGSTDTQYF.

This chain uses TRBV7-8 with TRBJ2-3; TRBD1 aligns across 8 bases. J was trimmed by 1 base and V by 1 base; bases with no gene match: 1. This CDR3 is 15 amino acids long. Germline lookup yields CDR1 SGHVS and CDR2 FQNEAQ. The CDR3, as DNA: TGTGCCAGCAGCTTAGGACAGGGGCGCACAGATACGCAGTATTTT. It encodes CASSLGQGRTDTQYF.

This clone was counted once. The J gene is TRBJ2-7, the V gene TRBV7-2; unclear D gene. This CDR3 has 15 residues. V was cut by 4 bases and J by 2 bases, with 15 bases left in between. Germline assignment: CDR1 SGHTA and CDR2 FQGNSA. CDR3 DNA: TGTGCCAGCAGCTCCCAGGCAGGATCAACCTACGAGCAGTACTTC. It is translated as CASSSQAGSTYEQYF.

CDR3 loop: CASSLALGGTDTQYF. The CDR3 DNA follows: TGTGCCAGCAGCTTAGCGCTCGGGGGCACAGATACGCAGTATTTT. V gene TRBV7-2 combines with J gene TRBJ2-3; a weak D match, TRBD2 (5 bases). The CDR3 length is 15 residues. The V gene's germline CDR1 is SGHTA and CDR2 FQGNSA. V was cut by 0 bases and J by 1 base, with 8 bases left in between.

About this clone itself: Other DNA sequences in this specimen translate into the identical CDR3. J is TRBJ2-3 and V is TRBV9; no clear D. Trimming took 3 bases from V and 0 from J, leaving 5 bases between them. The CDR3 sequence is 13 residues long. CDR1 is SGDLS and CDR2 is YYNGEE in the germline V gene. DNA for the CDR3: TGTGCCAGCAGCGCCGGTAGCACAGATACGCAGTATTTT. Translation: CASSAGSTDTQYF.

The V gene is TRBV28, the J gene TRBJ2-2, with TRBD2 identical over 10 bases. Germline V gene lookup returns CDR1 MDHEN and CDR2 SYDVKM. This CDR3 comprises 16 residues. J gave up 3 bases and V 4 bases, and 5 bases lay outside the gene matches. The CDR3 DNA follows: TGTGCCAGCAGTTCTAGCGGGAGCGTCGACACCGGGGAGCTGTTTTTT. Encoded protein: CASSSSGSVDTGELFF.

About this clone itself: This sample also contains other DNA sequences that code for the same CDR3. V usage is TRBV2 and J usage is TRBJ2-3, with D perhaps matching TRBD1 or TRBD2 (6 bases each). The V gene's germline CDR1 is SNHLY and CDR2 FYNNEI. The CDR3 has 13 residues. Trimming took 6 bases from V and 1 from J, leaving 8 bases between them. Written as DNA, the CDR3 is TGTGCCAGCAGGAGGGGGGGCACAGATACGCAGTATTTT. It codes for CASRRGGTDTQYF.